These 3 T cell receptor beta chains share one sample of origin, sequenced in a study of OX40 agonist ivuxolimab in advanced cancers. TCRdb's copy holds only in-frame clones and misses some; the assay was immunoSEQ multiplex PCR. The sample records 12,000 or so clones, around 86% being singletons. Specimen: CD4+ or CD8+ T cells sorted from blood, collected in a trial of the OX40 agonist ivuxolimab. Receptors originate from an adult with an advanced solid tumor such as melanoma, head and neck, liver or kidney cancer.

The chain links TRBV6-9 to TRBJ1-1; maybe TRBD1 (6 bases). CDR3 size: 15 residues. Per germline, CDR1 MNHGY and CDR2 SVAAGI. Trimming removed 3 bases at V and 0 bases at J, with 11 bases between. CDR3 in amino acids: CASSYSQGMNTEAFF. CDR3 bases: TGTGCCAGCAGTTACTCCCAGGGGATGAACACTGAAGCTTTCTTT.

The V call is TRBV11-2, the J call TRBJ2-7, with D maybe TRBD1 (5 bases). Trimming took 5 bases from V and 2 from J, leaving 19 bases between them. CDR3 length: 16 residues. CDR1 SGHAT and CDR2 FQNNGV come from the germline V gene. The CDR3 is CASSVTAPQGPYEQYF. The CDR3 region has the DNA TGTGCCAGCAGCGTCACGGCCCCGCAGGGTCCCTACGAGCAGTACTTC.

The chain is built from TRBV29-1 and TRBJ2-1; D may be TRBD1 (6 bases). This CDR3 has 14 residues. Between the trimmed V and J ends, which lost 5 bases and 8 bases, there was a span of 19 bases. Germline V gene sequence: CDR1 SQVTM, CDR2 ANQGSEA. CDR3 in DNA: TGCAGCGTTCAGACTGGGGGCTCATGGTATGAGCAGTTCTTC. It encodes CSVQTGGSWYEQFF.